What follows are 9 T cell receptor beta chains derived from one specimen sequenced in a study of blood T cell repertoires in COVID-19. The method was immunoSEQ multiplex PCR; TCRdb's version includes in-frame clones alone and lacks a portion of them. Of 300,000 to 400,000 clones listed, around 87% are singletons. Sequenced material: peripheral blood. The receptors were gathered from a woman aged 45-65 years who had recovered from COVID-19.

Written as DNA, the CDR3 is TGTGCCAGCAGCTTAGACAGAACCTCTGGAAACACCATATATTTT. It codes for CASSLDRTSGNTIYF. The chain combines TRBV7-2 with TRBJ1-3, with D unresolved. This CDR3 spans 15 amino acids. The V and J ends lost 1 base and 0 bases respectively, with 7 bases between them. Germline V lookup: CDR1 SGHTA, CDR2 FQGNSA.

This clone was counted only a few times. This chain joins TRBV7-2 and TRBJ1-6; D is unclear. V was cut by 5 bases and J by 7 bases, with 15 bases left in between. Germline loops: CDR1 SGHTA, CDR2 FQGNSA. CDR3 length: 15 amino acids. This CDR3 reads CASSPLYFGNSPLHF. The CDR3 bases are TGTGCCAGCAGCCCGCTCTACTTCGGGAATTCACCCCTCCACTTT.

The chain joins TRBV7-2 to TRBJ2-5, with 9 nucleotides matching TRBD1. This CDR3 has 19 amino acids. Germline V gene lookup returns CDR1 SGHTA and CDR2 FQGNSA. V gave up 5 bases and J gave up 1 base; unmatched junction bases: 17. In DNA, the CDR3 is TGTGCCAGCAGCATTGGCCGGGACAGGGTACGTTGGGTCCAAGAGACCCAGTACTTC. This encodes CASSIGRDRVRWVQETQYF.

As regards this clone: One end of the junction varies from germline; a read error may be responsible. The chain carries TRBV27 and TRBJ1-6; D remains ambiguous. This CDR3 contains 15 residues. Germline V gene data show CDR1 as MNHEY and CDR2 as SMNVEV (reference sequence). This CDR3 reads CASGFESSYNSPLHF. The CDR3 DNA reads TGTGCCAGCGGTTTCGAGAGCTCCTATAATTCACCCCTCCACTTT.

The rearrangement links TRBV18 to TRBJ1-1, with TRBD1 matching 9 bases. Germline lookup yields CDR1 KGHSH and CDR2 LQKENI. Trimming cost V 5 bases and J 6 bases; bases outside gene matches: 7. The CDR3 has 14 residues. The CDR3 coding sequence is TGTGCCAGCTCAGCGGGACAGGGCCGAGCTGAAGCTTTCTTT. It translates to CASSAGQGRAEAFF. The full variable domain, its missing parts supplied by reference TRBV18 and TRBJ1-1, is NAGVMQNPRHLVRRRGQEARLRCSPMKGHSHVYWYRQLPEEGLKFMVYLQKENIIDESGMPKERFSAEFPKEGPSILRIQQVVRGDSAAYFCASSAGQGRAEAFFGQGTRLTVV.

The chain combines TRBV18 with TRBJ2-3, with TRBD2 as a possible D gene (7 bases). The length of the CDR3 is 15 residues. Looked up from germline, CDR1 is KGHSH and CDR2 is LQKENI. The germline V and J ends were trimmed by 6 bases and 4 bases, with 17 bases remaining between them. For the CDR3, the DNA is TGTGCCAGCTCTAAGGCCGGGGGGCGATCAGATACGCAGTATTTT. The encoded protein is CASSKAGGRSDTQYF. Full variable domain (outside the CDR3, taken from reference TRBV18 and TRBJ2-3): NAGVMQNPRHLVRRRGQEARLRCSPMKGHSHVYWYRQLPEEGLKFMVYLQKENIIDESGMPKERFSAEFPKEGPSILRIQQVVRGDSAAYFCASSKAGGRSDTQYFGPGTRLTVL.

The chain recombines TRBV19 with TRBJ1-2; D is ambiguous. The CDR3 contains 16 residues. The germline CDR1 and CDR2 sequences are LNHDA and SQIVND (reference sequence). Trimming took off 5 bases at V and 3 bases at J, with 19 bases between the two ends. The CDR3 bases are TGTGCCAGTAGTGATGAGACGGAGGACTGGTACTATGGCTACACCTTC. As protein: CASSDETEDWYYGYTF.

V and J are TRBV7-2 and TRBJ1-2, with D uncertain. Germline lookup yields CDR1 SGHTA and CDR2 FQGNSA. V lost 5 bases, J lost 8 bases, and 12 bases lay in between. There are 12 residues in the CDR3. CDR3 nucleotide sequence: TGTGCCAGCAGCCTCGGACTCGGAGGCTACACCTTC. This gives the protein CASSLGLGGYTF.

The rearrangement joins TRBV30 to TRBJ1-1; no reliable D call. The germline CDR1 and CDR2 sequences are GTSNPN and SVGIG (reference sequence). This CDR3 is 14 amino acids long. V was trimmed by 4 bases and J by 4 bases, leaving 16 bases between them. CDR3 nucleotide sequence: TGTGCCTGGAATCCCACAGTGCCCTCCACTGAAGCTTTCTTT. This encodes CAWNPTVPSTEAFF.